This T cell receptor (beta chain) was sequenced for a study of T cell repertoires in cytomegalovirus infection. The overall study: Through public TCR beta signatures, both CMV infection and matching HLA type were indicated. Study conclusions and caveats: HLA-C-restricted, CMV-specific TCR beta clonotypes were dominant ex vivo.

Each CDR3 protein is one row after TCRdb ran MiXCR on the reads. This sample carries fewer than 700,000 distinct CDR3 sequences, 20% to 25% of them seen once, and the ten largest clones take around 7.6%. There are 15 residues in the CDR3. Germline V CDR1 and CDR2: MNHEY, SMNVEV (reference sequence). V was clipped by 5 bases and J by 1 base; unmatched bases: 8. This clonotype appeared a few times. Antigen: not known. This sequence was found in a human donor in good health (CMV status not recorded). Some clones in this sample may be carry-over from other donors' samples. The chain couples TRBV27 to TRBJ2-7; 7 positions agree with TRBD1. Material for sequencing was CD8+ T cells from PBMCs. The CDR3 reads CASSLTGPLSYEQYF. In DNA, the CDR3 is TGTGCCAGCAGTCTGACAGGGCCCTTATCCTACGAGCAGTACTTC.